Listed here are 6 T cell receptor beta chains from one sample, sequenced in a study of blood T cell repertoires in COVID-19. The repertoire was sequenced with immunoSEQ multiplex PCR; TCRdb's copy has only in-frame clones and lacks some. The sample has approximately 260,000 clones; approximately 85% are singletons. Material for sequencing was peripheral blood. The receptors stem from a woman aged 60-75 years with active or convalescent COVID-19.

J is TRBJ1-3 and V is TRBV19, with TRBD1 matching over 9 bases. The V gene end was trimmed by 7 bases and the J gene end by 4 bases; junction bases not matched to a gene: 17. The CDR3 runs to 18 residues. Germline V gene data show CDR1 as LNHDA and CDR2 as SQIVND (reference sequence). The CDR3 loop reads CASTTGTGSPPLGNTIYF. DNA for the CDR3: TGTGCCAGTACCACCGGGACAGGGTCCCCCCCTCTCGGAAACACCATATATTTT.

This clone was counted only a few times. The chain employs TRBV7-9 and TRBJ1-2, with 11 nucleotides matching TRBD1. Per germline, CDR1 SEHNR and CDR2 FQNEAQ (reference sequence). The ends lost 1 base at V and 8 bases at J; junction bases unmatched: 3. This CDR3 is 14 amino acids long. DNA of the CDR3: TGTGCCAGCAGCTTAGTACGGGACAGGGGGGGCTACACCTTC. Protein: CASSLVRDRGGYTF.

V and J are TRBV9 and TRBJ1-1; D is ambiguous. The CDR3 spans 14 residues. Germline V gene lookup returns CDR1 SGDLS and CDR2 YYNGEE. Between the trimmed V and J ends, which lost 0 bases and 1 base, there was a span of 7 bases. CDR3 sequence reads: CASSVEAANTEAFF. CDR3 bases: TGTGCCAGCAGCGTAGAAGCGGCGAACACTGAAGCTTTCTTT.

This clone showed up many times. The chain has TRBV5-4 and TRBJ2-4, with TRBD2 matching 13 bases. Per germline, CDR1 SGHNT and CDR2 YYREEE (reference sequence). CDR3 length: 14 residues. V gave up 6 bases and J gave up 6 bases; unmatched junction bases: 3. CDR3 residues: CASTTSGGANIQYF. In DNA, the CDR3 is TGTGCCAGCACAACTAGCGGGGGGGCAAACATTCAGTACTTC.

The chain employs TRBV29-1 and TRBJ2-5, with TRBD1 as a possible D gene (5 bases). V was trimmed by 1 base and J by 1 base, leaving 7 bases between them. Per the germline V gene, CDR1 is SQVTM and CDR2 is ANQGSEA. The CDR3 is made up of 13 amino acids. This CDR3 reads CSVEGRVQETQYF. CDR3 DNA sequence: TGCAGCGTTGAAGGCAGGGTCCAAGAGACCCAGTACTTC.

This sequence joins TRBV7-2 and TRBJ2-2; D uncertain. Germline CDR1 SGHTA, CDR2 FQGNSA. The CDR3 contains 14 residues. Deletions cut 4 bases from V and 0 bases from J, with 6 bases between. The CDR3 DNA is TGTGCCAGCAGCTCCCAATCGAACACCGGGGAGCTGTTTTTT. Its translation is CASSSQSNTGELFF.